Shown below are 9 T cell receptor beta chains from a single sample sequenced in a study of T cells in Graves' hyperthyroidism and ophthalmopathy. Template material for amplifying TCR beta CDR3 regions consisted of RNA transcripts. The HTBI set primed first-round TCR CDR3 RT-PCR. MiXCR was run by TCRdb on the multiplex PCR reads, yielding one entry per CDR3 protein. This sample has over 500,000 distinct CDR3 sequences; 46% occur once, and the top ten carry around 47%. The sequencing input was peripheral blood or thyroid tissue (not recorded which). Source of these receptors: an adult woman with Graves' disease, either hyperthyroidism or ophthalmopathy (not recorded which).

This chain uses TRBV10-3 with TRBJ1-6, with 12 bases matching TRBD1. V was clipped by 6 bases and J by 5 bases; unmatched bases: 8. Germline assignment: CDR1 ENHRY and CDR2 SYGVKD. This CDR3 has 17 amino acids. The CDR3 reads CAISTGTGGGDNSPLHF. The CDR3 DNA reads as TGTGCCATCAGCACCGGGACAGGGGGCGGAGATAATTCACCCCTCCACTTT.

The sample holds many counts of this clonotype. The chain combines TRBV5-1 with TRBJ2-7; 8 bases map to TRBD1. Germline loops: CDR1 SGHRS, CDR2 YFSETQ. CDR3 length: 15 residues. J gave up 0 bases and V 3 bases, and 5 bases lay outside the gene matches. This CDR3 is CASSSSGTGSYEQYF. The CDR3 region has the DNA TGCGCCAGCAGCTCGTCCGGGACAGGCTCCTACGAGCAGTACTTC.

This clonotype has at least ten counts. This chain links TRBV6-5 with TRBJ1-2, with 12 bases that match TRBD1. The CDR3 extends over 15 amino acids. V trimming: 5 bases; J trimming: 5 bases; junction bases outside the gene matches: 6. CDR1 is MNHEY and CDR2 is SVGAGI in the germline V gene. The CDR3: CASSVGQGARYGYTF. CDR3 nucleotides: TGTGCCAGCAGTGTGGGACAGGGGGCGCGGTATGGCTACACCTTC.

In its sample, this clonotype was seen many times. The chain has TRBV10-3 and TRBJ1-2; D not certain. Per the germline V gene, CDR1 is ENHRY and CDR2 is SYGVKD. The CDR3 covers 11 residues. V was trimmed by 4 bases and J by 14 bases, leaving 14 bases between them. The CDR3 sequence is CAISGGLETTF. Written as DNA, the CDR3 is TGTGCCATCAGTGGAGGCCTCGAGACGACCTTC.

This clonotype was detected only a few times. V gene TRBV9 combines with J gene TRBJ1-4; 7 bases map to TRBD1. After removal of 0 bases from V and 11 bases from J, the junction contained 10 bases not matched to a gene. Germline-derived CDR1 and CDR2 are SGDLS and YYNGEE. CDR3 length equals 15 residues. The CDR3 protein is CASSVGGGGMDKLFF. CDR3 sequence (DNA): TGTGCCAGCAGCGTAGGAGGAGGGGGCATGGATAAACTGTTTTTT.

The CDR3 DNA follows: TGTGCCAGCAGCTTAGGACATTCGGGCTACACCTTC. Protein: CASSLGHSGYTF. The rearrangement links TRBV11-2 to TRBJ1-2; D not resolved. Trimming cost V 1 base and J 8 bases, with 8 bases left between them. Germline CDR1 and CDR2: SGHAT and FQNNGV. This CDR3 has 12 amino acids.

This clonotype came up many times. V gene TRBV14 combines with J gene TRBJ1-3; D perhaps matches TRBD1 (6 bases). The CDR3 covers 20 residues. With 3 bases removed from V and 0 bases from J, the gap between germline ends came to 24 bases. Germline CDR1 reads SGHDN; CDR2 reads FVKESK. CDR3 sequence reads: CASSHPTGSPYLNSGNTIYF. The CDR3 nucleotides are TGTGCCAGCAGCCACCCCACAGGGTCTCCCTACCTAAACTCTGGAAACACCATATATTTT.

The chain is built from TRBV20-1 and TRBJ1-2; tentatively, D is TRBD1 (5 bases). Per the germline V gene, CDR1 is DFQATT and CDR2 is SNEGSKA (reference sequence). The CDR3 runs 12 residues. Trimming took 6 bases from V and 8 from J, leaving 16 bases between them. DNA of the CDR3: TGCAGTGCAACGCAATCGGGGCAAGGCTACACCTTC. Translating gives CSATQSGQGYTF.

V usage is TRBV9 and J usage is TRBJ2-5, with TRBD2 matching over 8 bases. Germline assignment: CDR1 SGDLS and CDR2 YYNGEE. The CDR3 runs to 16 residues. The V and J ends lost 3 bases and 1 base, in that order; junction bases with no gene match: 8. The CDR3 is CASSGTSGPVQETQYF. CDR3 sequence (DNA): TGTGCCAGCAGCGGTACTAGCGGCCCCGTCCAAGAGACCCAGTACTTC.